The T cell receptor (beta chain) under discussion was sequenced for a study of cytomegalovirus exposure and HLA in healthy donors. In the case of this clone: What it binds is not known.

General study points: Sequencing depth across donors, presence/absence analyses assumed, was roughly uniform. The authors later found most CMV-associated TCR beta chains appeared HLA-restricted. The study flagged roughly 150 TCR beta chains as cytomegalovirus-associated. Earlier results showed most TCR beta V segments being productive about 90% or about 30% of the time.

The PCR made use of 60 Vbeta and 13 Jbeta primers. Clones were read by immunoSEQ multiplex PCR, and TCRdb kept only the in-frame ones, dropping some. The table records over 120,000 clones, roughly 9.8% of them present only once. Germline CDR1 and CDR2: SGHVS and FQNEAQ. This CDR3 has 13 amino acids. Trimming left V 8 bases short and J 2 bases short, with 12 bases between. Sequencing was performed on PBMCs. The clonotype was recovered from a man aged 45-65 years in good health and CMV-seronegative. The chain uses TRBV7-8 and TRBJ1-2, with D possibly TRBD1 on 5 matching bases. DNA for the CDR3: TGTGCCAGCCAACCCCCAGGGAACTATGGCTACACCTTC. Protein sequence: CASQPPGNYGYTF.